Presented here are 20 T cell receptor beta chains from one specimen sequenced in a study of blood T cell repertoires in COVID-19. TCRdb's table, derived via immunoSEQ multiplex PCR, lists solely in-frame clones and lacks some. In the table there are 200,000 to 300,000 clones, more than 75% of which are singletons. What was sequenced was peripheral blood. The receptors derive from a woman aged 60 to 75 with COVID-19, enrolled during active disease.

J is TRBJ2-7 and V is TRBV5-8; TRBD2 matches at 10 bases. J lost 2 bases, V lost 6 bases, and 11 bases had no gene match. In germline, CDR1 is SGHTS, CDR2 YDEGEE. This CDR3 has 16 amino acids. Here the CDR3 reads CASKDEGGLAAYEQYF. The CDR3 DNA sequence: TGTGCCAGCAAGGATGAAGGAGGACTAGCGGCCTACGAGCAGTACTTC.

This chain joins TRBV12-5 and TRBJ1-2; TRBD1 matches 7 bases. Germline V gene data show CDR1 as LGHNT and CDR2 as FRNRAP. The V segment lost 5 bases and the J segment 5 bases; nucleotides outside the gene matches: 5. The CDR3 is 13 residues long. The CDR3 is CASGPGTAYGYTF. The CDR3 DNA is TGTGCTAGTGGTCCCGGGACAGCGTATGGCTACACCTTC.

The V and J genes are TRBV19 and TRBJ2-3, with 10 bases fitting TRBD2. Germline V lookup: CDR1 LNHDA, CDR2 SQIVND (reference sequence). V lost 2 bases to trimming and J lost 3 bases; unmatched junction nucleotides: 11. The CDR3 sequence is 18 residues long. The CDR3 loop reads CASSISSGRAEVTDTQYF. CDR3 nucleotides: TGTGCCAGTAGTATATCCAGCGGGAGGGCCGAGGTAACAGATACGCAGTATTTT.

The chain carries TRBV9 and TRBJ2-1, with no clear D. Germline V gives CDR1 SGDLS, CDR2 YYNGEE. The CDR3 is made up of 13 amino acids. V shed 7 bases and J shed 5 bases, with 13 bases lying between them. CDR3 DNA: TGTGCCAGCGCCCTACTCCCGCACAATGAGCAGTTCTTC. It codes for CASALLPHNEQFF. Supplemented by reference TRBV9 and TRBJ2-1, the full variable domain reads DSGVTQTPKHLITATGQRVTLRCSPRSGDLSVYWYQQSLDQGLQFLIQYYNGEERAKGNILERFSAQQFPDLHSELNLSSLELGDSALYFCASALLPHNEQFFGPGTRLTVL.

The V and J genes are TRBV5-8 and TRBJ2-7; TRBD1 matches at 9 bases. With 1 base clipped from V and 4 bases from J, the junction kept 12 bases outside the gene matches. The CDR3 extends over 17 amino acids. From germline, CDR1 is SGHTS and CDR2 YDEGEE. The CDR3: CASSLRLRTGAVYEQYF. In DNA, the CDR3 is TGTGCCAGCAGCTTGCGCCTTAGGACAGGGGCCGTGTACGAGCAGTACTTC.

The chain has TRBV11-1 and TRBJ2-1; no firm D call. CDR3 length: 12 residues. Trimming left V 4 bases short and J 7 bases short, with 8 bases between. The V gene's germline CDR1 is SGHAT and CDR2 FQDESV (reference sequence). The CDR3 nucleotides read TGTGCCAGCAGCTCCACTCGGAATGAGCAGTTCTTC. This translates into CASSSTRNEQFF. The full variable domain, completed using reference TRBV11-1 and TRBJ2-1, is EAEVAQSPRYKITEKSQAVAFWCDPISGHATLYWYRQILGQGPELLVQFQDESVVDDSQLPKDRFSAERLKGVDSTLKIQPAELGDSAMYLCASSSTRNEQFFGPGTRLTVL.

The chain uses TRBV7-2 and TRBJ1-5, with a possible D match to TRBD1 (5 bases). Germline CDR1 SGHTA, CDR2 FQGNSA. Deletions cut 4 bases from V and 4 bases from J, with 11 bases between. The CDR3 is 14 amino acids. The CDR3 loop is CASSSGAGNQPQHF. Here the CDR3 DNA reads TGTGCCAGCAGCTCCGGGGCGGGGAATCAGCCCCAGCATTTT.

The chain has TRBV7-9 and TRBJ2-3, with TRBD1 matching over 9 bases. V lost 5 bases to trimming and J lost 0 bases; unmatched junction nucleotides: 6. The CDR3 loop spans 16 amino acids. The germline gives CDR1 SEHNR, CDR2 FQNEAQ (reference sequence). CDR3 in amino acids: CASSPTGGLSTDTQYF. The CDR3 DNA is TGTGCCAGCAGCCCAACAGGGGGCTTGAGCACAGATACGCAGTATTTT.

As for this clone: Without the conserved terminal phenylalanine or tryptophan, this CDR3 likely stems from a read error. Because the CDR3's place on the DNA is in doubt, the DNA is left out and the CDR3 is given as listed by TCRdb. J is TRBJ1-1 and V is TRBV27; the D segment call TRBD1 is taken from the table without a DNA check. The CDR3 is 10 residues long, counting both termini. Per germline, CDR1 MNHEY and CDR2 SMNVEV (reference sequence). CDR3 region: CASSLGGVTN.

This clone has a single count. The V and J genes are TRBV9 and TRBJ2-1; possibly TRBD2 for D (5 bases). The CDR3 has 16 residues. The V and J ends lost 0 bases and 0 bases respectively, with 10 bases between them. In germline, CDR1 is SGDLS, CDR2 YYNGEE. CDR3 region: CASSVAGSNSYNEQFF. The CDR3 nucleotides read TGTGCCAGCAGCGTAGCGGGGAGTAACTCCTACAATGAGCAGTTCTTC.

J is TRBJ2-1 and V is TRBV6-1; D is unresolved. The CDR3 is 14 amino acids. Trimming removed 3 bases from V and 0 bases from J, with 6 bases in between. CDR1 is MNHNS, CDR2 SASEGT, per germline. DNA of the CDR3: TGTGCCAGCAGTGAGCTAAGCTCCTACAATGAGCAGTTCTTC. Its translation: CASSELSSYNEQFF.

V usage is TRBV20-1 and J usage is TRBJ2-7, with D possibly matching TRBD2 (6 bases). Germline CDR1 reads DFQATT; CDR2 reads SNEGSKA (reference sequence). Trimming shortened V by 6 bases and J by 6 bases, and 12 bases separated the two germline ends. The CDR3 loop spans 11 amino acids. CDR3 nucleotide sequence: TGCAGTGCCCCGGGACTCTCCGAGCAGTACTTC. This translates into CSAPGLSEQYF.

A few counts support this clone. This chain connects TRBV19 to TRBJ1-5; D may be TRBD1 (6 bases). V lost 4 bases, J lost 3 bases, and 16 bases lay in between. The V gene's germline CDR1 is LNHDA and CDR2 SQIVND (reference sequence). The CDR3 has 16 residues. This CDR3 is CASSKRTANYNQPQHF. CDR3 in DNA: TGTGCCAGTAGTAAAAGGACAGCTAACTACAATCAGCCCCAGCATTTT.

This rearrangement joins TRBV5-1 to TRBJ1-2, with a possible D match to TRBD1 (5 bases). Trimming removed 0 bases from V and 3 bases from J, with 12 bases in between. The CDR3 is 15 amino acids. Germline V gene lookup returns CDR1 SGHRS and CDR2 YFSETQ. The CDR3 DNA reads as TGCGCCAGCAGCTTGGTTCACAGGTTTGACTATGGCTACACCTTC. This sequence encodes CASSLVHRFDYGYTF.

This clone was observed once. The chain carries TRBV4-1 and TRBJ1-5; TRBD1 agrees at 7 bases. J was trimmed by 2 bases and V by 4 bases; bases with no gene match: 5. CDR3 length equals 15 residues. Germline CDR1 is MGHRA and CDR2 is YSYEKL. CDR3 in amino acids: CASSRGGQGNQPQHF. The DNA for the CDR3 is TGCGCCAGCAGCCGCGGAGGACAGGGCAATCAGCCCCAGCATTTT.

This clone came up a few times. The rearrangement joins TRBV5-1 to TRBJ1-1; D remains unclear. Looked up from germline, CDR1 is SGHRS and CDR2 is YFSETQ. With 4 bases removed from V and 1 base from J, the gap between germline ends came to 8 bases. The CDR3 spans 13 residues. This CDR3 is CASSAGQNTEAFF. The CDR3 DNA reads TGCGCCAGCAGCGCGGGTCAGAACACTGAAGCTTTCTTT.

The chain recombines TRBV5-1 with TRBJ2-2; D possibly corresponds to TRBD1 (5 bases). V lost 0 bases, J lost 8 bases, and 8 bases lay in between. The CDR3 runs 13 residues. From germline, CDR1 is SGHRS and CDR2 YFSETQ. The CDR3 loop reads CASSLARTGELFF. The CDR3 region has the DNA TGCGCCAGCAGCTTGGCAAGGACAGGGGAGCTGTTTTTT.

The V call is TRBV10-3, the J call TRBJ1-5; a possible D gene is TRBD1 (6 bases). Trimming took 5 bases from V and 4 from J, leaving 12 bases between them. The CDR3 runs to 14 residues. The germline V gene has CDR1 ENHRY and CDR2 SYGVKD. Written as DNA, the CDR3 is TGTGCCATCAGTTACGACAGGTTGAATCAGCCCCAGCATTTT. This sequence encodes CAISYDRLNQPQHF.

In the case of this clone: At one end the junction does not follow the germline gene, possibly because of a read error. The chain couples TRBV18 to TRBJ2-1; 12 bases match TRBD2. Germline CDR1 reads KGHSH; CDR2 reads LQKENI. The CDR3 runs to 16 residues. The DNA of the CDR3 is TGTGCCAGCTCCCCTCTAGCGGGAGGGAGTAGCAATGAGCAGCTCTTC. It specifies CASSPLAGGSSNEQLF.

The chain is built from TRBV19 and TRBJ2-7, with TRBD1 identical over 8 bases. V lost 1 base and J lost 6; bases outside the gene matches: 2. Germline lookup yields CDR1 LNHDA and CDR2 SQIVND (reference sequence). The CDR3 loop spans 13 amino acids. CDR3 residues: CASSIATGAEQYF. The CDR3, as DNA: TGTGCCAGTAGTATAGCGACAGGGGCCGAGCAGTACTTC. Together with reference TRBV19 and TRBJ2-7, the CDR3 gives the full variable domain: DGGITQSPKYLFRKEGQNVTLSCEQNLNHDAMYWYRQDPGQGLRLIYYSQIVNDFQKGDIAEGYSVSREKKESFPLTVTSAQKNPTAFYLCASSIATGAEQYFGPGTRLTVT.